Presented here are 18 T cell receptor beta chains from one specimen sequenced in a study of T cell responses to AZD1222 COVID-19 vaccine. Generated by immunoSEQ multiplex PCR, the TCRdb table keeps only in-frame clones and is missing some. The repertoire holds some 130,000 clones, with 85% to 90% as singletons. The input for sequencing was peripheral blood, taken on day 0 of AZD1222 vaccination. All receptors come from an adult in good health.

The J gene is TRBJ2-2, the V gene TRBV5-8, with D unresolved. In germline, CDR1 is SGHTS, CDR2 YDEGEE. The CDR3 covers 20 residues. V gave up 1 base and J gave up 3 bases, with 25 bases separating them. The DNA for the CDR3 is TGTGCCAGCAGCTTGACCCGACTCCTCGGCCCAAAACTTTACACCGGGGAGCTGTTTTTT. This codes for CASSLTRLLGPKLYTGELFF.

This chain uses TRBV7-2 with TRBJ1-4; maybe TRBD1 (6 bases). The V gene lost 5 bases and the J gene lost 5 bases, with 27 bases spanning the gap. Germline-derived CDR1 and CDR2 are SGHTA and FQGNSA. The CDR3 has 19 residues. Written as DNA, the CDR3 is TGTGCCAGCAGCCTAATGGGGGGCCCATTAAGAGGCTTGAATGAAAAACTGTTTTTT. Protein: CASSLMGGPLRGLNEKLFF.

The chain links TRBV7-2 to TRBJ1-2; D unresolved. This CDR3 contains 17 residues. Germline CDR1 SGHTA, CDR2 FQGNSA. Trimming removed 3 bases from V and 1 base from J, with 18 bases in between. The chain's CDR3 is CASSLRTAEIYNYGYTF. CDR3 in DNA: TGTGCCAGCAGCTTGAGAACAGCCGAGATATATAACTATGGCTACACCTTC.

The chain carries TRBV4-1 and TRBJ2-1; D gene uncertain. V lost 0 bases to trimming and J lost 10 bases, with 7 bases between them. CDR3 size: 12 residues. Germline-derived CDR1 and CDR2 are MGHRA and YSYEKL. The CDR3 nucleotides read TGCGCCAGCAGCCAAGAGTCGAAGGAGCAGTTCTTC. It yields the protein CASSQESKEQFF.

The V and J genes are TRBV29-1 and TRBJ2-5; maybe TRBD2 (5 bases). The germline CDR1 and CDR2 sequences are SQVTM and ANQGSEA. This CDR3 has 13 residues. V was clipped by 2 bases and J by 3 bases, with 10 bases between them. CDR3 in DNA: TGCAGCGTTGAAACTGGGAGTAAAGAGACCCAGTACTTC. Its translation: CSVETGSKETQYF.

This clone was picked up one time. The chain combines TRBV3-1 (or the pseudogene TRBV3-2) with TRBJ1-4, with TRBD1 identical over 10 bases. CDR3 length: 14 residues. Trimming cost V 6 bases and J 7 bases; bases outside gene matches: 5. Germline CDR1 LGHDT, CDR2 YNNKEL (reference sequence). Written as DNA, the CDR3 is TGTGCCAGCAGTCGGGACAGGGGAGGTGAAAAACTGTTTTTT. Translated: CASSRDRGGEKLFF.

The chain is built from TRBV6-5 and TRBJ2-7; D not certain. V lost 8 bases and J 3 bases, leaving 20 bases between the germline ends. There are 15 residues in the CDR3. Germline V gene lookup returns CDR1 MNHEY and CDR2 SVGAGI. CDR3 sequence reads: CASGTGSAPYYEQYF. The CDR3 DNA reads TGTGCCAGCGGTACTGGTTCCGCCCCCTACTACGAGCAGTACTTC.

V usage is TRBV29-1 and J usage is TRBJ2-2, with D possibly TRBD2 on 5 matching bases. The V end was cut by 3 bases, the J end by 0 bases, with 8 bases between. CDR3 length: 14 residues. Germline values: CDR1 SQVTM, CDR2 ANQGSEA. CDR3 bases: TGCAGCGTTGACGGAGGCGCGAACACCGGGGAGCTGTTTTTT. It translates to CSVDGGANTGELFF.

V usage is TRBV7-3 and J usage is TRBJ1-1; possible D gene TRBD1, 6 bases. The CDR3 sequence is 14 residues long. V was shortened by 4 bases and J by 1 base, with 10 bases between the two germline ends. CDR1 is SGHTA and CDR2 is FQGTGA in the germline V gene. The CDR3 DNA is TGTGCCAGCAGCTCACAGGGCGAGAACACTGAAGCTTTCTTT. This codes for CASSSQGENTEAFF.

CDR3 region: CASSARLAGGFRETQYF. In DNA form, the CDR3 reads TGTGCCAGCAGCGCCAGACTAGCGGGGGGTTTTCGAGAGACCCAGTACTTC. The gene calls are TRBV7-2 and TRBJ2-5; 13 bases are a match to TRBD2. CDR3 length equals 17 residues. The germline CDR1 and CDR2 sequences are SGHTA and FQGNSA. Trimming removed 5 bases from V and 4 bases from J; junction bases left unmatched: 10.

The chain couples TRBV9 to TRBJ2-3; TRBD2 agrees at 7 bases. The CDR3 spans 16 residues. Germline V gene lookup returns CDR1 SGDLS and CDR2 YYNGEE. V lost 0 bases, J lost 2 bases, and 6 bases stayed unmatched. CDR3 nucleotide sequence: TGTGCCAGCAGCGTAGAAGGGGACTATTACACAGATACGCAGTATTTT. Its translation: CASSVEGDYYTDTQYF.

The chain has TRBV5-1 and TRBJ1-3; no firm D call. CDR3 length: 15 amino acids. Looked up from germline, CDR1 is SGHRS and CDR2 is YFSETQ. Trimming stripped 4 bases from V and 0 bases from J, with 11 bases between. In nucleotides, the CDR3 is TGCGCCAGCAGCCTCAGTCAGAGCTCTGGAAACACCATATATTTT. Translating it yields CASSLSQSSGNTIYF.

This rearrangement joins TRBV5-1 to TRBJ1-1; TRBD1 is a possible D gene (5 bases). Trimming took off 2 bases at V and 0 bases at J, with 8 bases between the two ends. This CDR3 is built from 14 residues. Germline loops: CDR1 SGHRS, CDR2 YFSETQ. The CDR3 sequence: CASSFQGMNTEAFF. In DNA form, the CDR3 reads TGCGCCAGCAGCTTTCAGGGAATGAACACTGAAGCTTTCTTT.

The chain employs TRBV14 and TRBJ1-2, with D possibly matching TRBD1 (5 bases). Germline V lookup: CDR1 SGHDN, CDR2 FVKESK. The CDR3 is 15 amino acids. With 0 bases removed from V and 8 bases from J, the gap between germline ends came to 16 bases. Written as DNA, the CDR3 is TGTGCCAGCAGCCAAGATTGGGGCGACCGCGGAGGCTACACCTTC. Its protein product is CASSQDWGDRGGYTF.

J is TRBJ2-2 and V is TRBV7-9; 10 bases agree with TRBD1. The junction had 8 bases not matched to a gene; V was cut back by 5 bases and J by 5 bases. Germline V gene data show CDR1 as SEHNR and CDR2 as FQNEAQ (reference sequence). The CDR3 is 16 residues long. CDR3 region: CASSALGTGATGELFF. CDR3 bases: TGTGCCAGCAGCGCCTTAGGGACAGGGGCGACCGGGGAGCTGTTTTTT.

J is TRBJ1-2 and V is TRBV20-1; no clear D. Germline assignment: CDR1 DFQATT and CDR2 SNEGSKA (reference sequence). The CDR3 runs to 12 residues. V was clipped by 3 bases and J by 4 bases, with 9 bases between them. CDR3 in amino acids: CSASRAAYGYTF. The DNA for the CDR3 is TGCAGTGCTAGTAGAGCAGCCTATGGCTACACCTTC.

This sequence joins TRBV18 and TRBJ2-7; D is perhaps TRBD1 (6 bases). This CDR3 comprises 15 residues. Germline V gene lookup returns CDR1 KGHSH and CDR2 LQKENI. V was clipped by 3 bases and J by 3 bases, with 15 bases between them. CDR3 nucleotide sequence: TGTGCCAGCTCACCGCGGGCAGGGGAAAGCTACGAGCAGTACTTC. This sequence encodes CASSPRAGESYEQYF.

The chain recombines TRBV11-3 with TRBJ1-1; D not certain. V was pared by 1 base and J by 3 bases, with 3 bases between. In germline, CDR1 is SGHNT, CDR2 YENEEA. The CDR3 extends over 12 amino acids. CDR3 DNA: TGTGCCAGCAGCTTAGGGCACACTGAAGCTTTCTTT. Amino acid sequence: CASSLGHTEAFF.